This T cell receptor (beta chain) was obtained from a study of T cell responses to AZD1222 COVID-19 vaccine. Sequenced by immunoSEQ multiplex PCR; TCRdb stores in-frame clones only, minus some. Of 120,000 or so clones listed, about 90% were seen once; the top ten hold about 10%. The germline gives CDR1 SGDLS, CDR2 YYNGEE. The CDR3 loop spans 14 amino acids. Trimming stripped 6 bases from V and 2 bases from J, with 14 bases between. Points from the study as a whole: Spike-specific TCR breadth and depth went up after people got two AZD1222 doses.

Remarks on this clone: Its antigen is not identified.

This TCR derives from an adult in good health. Material: peripheral blood, obtained on day 0 of AZD1222 vaccination. The rearrangement joins TRBV9 to TRBJ1-2; D not resolved. The CDR3 loop reads CASKGPDENYGYTF. The CDR3 DNA reads as TGTGCCAGCAAGGGCCCAGACGAAAACTATGGCTACACCTTC.